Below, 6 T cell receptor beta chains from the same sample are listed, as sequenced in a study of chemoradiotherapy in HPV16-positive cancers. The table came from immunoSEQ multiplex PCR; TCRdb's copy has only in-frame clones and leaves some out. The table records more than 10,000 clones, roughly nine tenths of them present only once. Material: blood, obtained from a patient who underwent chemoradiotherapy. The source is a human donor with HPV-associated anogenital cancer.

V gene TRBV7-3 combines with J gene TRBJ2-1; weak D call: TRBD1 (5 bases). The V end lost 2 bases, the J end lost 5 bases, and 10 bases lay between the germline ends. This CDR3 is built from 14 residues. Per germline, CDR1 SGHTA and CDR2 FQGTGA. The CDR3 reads CASSLEQAHNEQFF. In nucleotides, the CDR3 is TGTGCCAGCAGCTTAGAACAGGCTCACAATGAGCAGTTCTTC.

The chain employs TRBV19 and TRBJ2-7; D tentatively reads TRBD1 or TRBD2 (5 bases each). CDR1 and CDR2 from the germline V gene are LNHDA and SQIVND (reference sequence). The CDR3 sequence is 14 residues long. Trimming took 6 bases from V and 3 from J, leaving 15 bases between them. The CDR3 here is CASSPTVASYEQYF. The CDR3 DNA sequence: TGTGCCAGTAGCCCGACAGTAGCGAGCTACGAGCAGTACTTC.

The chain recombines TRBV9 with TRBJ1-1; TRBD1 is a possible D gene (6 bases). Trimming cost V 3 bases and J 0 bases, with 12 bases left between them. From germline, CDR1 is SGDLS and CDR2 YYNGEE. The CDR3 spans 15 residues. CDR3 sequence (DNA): TGTGCCAGCAGCGAGACGGGACATTTGAACACTGAAGCTTTCTTT. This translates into CASSETGHLNTEAFF.

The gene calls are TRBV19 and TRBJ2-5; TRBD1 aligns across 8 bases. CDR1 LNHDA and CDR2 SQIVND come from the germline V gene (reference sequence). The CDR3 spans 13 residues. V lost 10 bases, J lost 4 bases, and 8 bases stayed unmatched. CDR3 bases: TGTGCCACCACGTTCGGACAGGGAGAGACCCAGTACTTC. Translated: CATTFGQGETQYF.

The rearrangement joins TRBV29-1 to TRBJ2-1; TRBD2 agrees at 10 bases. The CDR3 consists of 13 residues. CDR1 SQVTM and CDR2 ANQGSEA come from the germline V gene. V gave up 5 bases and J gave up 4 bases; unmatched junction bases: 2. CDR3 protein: CSVRTSGYNEQFF. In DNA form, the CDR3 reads TGCAGCGTTAGGACTAGCGGTTACAATGAGCAGTTCTTC.

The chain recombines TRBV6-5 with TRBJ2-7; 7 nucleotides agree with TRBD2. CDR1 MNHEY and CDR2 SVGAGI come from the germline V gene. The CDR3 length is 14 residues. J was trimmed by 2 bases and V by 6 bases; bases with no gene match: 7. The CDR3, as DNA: TGTGCCAGCAGCGTTCGGGGGGACCCCTACGAGCAGTACTTC. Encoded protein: CASSVRGDPYEQYF.